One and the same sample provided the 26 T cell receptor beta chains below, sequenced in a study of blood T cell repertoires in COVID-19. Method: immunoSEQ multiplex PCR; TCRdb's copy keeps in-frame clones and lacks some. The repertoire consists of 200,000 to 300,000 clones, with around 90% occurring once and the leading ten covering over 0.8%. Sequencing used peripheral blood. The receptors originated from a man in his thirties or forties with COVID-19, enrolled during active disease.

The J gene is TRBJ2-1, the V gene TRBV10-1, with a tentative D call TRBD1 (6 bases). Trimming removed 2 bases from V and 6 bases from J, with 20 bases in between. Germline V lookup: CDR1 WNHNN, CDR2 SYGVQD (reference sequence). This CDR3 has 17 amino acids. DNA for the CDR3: TGCGCCAGCAGTGAGGGCTATCAGGTCCAAGGGGGCAATGAGCAGTTCTTC. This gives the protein CASSEGYQVQGGNEQFF.

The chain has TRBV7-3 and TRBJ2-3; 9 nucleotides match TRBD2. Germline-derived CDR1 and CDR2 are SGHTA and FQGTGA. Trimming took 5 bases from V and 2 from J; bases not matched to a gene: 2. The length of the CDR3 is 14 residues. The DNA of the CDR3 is TGTGCCAGCAGCCGCGGGGGGGCCACAGATACGCAGTATTTT. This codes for CASSRGGATDTQYF.

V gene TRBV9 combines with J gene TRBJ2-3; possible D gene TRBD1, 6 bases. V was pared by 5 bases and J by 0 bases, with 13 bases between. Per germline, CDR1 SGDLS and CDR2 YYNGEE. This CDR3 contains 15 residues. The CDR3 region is CASSIKGGSTDTQYF. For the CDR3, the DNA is TGTGCCAGCAGTATCAAAGGGGGAAGCACAGATACGCAGTATTTT. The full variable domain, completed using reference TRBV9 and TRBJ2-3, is DSGVTQTPKHLITATGQRVTLRCSPRSGDLSVYWYQQSLDQGLQFLIQYYNGEERAKGNILERFSAQQFPDLHSELNLSSLELGDSALYFCASSIKGGSTDTQYFGPGTRLTVL.

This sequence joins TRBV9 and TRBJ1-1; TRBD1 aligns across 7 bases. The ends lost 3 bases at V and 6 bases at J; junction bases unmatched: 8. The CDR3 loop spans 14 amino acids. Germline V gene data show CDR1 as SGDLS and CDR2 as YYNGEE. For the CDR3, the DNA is TGTGCCAGCAGCGGCAGGGGGGATGGCGCTGAAGCTTTCTTT. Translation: CASSGRGDGAEAFF.

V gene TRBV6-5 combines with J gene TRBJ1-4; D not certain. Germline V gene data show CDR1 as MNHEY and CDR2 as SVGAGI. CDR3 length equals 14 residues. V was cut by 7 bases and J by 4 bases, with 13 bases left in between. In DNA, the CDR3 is TGTGCCAGCAAATACTCGGACTTTAATGAAAAACTGTTTTTT. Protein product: CASKYSDFNEKLFF.

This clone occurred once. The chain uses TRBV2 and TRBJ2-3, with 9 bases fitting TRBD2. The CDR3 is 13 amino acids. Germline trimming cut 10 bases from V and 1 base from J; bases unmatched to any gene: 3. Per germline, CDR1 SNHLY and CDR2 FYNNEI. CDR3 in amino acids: CANLAGGTDTQYF. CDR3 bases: TGTGCCAACTTAGCGGGGGGCACAGATACGCAGTATTTT.

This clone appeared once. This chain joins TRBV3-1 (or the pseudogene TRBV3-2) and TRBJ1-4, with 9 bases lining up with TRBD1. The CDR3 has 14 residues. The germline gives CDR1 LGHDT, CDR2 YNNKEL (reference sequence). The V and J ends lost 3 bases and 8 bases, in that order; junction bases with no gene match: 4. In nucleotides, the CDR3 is TGTGCCAGCAGCCACGGACAGGGGAAAGAAAAACTGTTTTTT. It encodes CASSHGQGKEKLFF.

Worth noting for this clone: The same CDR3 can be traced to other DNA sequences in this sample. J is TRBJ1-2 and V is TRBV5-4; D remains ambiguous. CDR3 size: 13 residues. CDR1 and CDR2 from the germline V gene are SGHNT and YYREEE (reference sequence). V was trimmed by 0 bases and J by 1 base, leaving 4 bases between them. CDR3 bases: TGTGCCAGCAGCTTGGACAGTAACTATGGCTACACCTTC. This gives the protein CASSLDSNYGYTF.

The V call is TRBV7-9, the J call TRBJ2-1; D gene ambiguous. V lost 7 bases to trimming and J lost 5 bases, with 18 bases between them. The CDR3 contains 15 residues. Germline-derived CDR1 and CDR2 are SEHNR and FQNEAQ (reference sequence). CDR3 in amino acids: CASTNTGEANNEQFF. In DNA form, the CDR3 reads TGTGCCAGCACCAATACTGGAGAGGCAAACAATGAGCAGTTCTTC.

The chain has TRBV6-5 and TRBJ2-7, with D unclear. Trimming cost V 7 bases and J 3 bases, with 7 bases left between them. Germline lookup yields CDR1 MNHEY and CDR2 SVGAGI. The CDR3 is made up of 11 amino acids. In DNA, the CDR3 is TGTGCCAGCACCCAGAACTACGAGCAGTACTTC. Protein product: CASTQNYEQYF.

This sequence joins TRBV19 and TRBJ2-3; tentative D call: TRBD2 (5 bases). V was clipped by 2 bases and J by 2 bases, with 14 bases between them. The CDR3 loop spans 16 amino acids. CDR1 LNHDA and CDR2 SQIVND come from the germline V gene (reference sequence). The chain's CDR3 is CASSILGLDSTDTQYF. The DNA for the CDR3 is TGTGCCAGTAGTATATTGGGCTTGGACTCCACAGATACGCAGTATTTT.

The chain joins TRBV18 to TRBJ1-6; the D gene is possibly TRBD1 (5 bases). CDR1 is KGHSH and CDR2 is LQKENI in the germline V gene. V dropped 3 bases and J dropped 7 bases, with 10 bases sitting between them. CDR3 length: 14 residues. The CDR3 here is CASSPGGNNSPLHF. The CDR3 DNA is TGTGCCAGCTCACCGGGGGGGAACAATTCACCCCTCCACTTT. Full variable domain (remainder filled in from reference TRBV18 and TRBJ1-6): NAGVMQNPRHLVRRRGQEARLRCSPMKGHSHVYWYRQLPEEGLKFMVYLQKENIIDESGMPKERFSAEFPKEGPSILRIQQVVRGDSAAYFCASSPGGNNSPLHFGNGTRLTVT.

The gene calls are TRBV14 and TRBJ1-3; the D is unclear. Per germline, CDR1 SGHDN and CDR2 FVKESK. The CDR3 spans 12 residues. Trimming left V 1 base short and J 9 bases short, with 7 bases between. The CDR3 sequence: CASSQVGSTIYF. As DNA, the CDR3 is TGTGCCAGCAGCCAAGTGGGCAGCACCATATATTTT.

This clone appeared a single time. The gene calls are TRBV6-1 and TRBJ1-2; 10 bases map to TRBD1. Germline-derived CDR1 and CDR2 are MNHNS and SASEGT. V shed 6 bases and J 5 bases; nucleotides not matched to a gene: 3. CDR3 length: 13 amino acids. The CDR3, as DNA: TGTGCCAGCAGCCGGGGACAGGGGTATGGCTACACCTTC. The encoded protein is CASSRGQGYGYTF.

CDR3 amino acids: CASSVQGMGYGYTF. As DNA, the CDR3 is TGTGCCAGCAGTGTGCAGGGAATGGGCTATGGCTACACCTTC. The chain recombines TRBV25-1 with TRBJ1-2; the D gene is possibly TRBD1 (5 bases). Germline V gives CDR1 MGHDK, CDR2 SYGVNS. The CDR3 is 14 residues long. Deletions cut 4 bases from V and 4 bases from J, with 13 bases between.

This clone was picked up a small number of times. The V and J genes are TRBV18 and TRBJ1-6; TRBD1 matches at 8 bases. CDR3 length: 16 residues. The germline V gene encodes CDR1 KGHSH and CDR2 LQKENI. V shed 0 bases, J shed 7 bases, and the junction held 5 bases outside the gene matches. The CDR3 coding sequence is TGTGCCAGCTCACCACCTGTAGGACAGGGAAATTCACCCCTCCACTTT. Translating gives CASSPPVGQGNSPLHF.

CDR3 bases: TGTGCCAGCAGCGTAGCCGGGACAGTTAATGAAAAACTGTTTTTT. As protein: CASSVAGTVNEKLFF. The genes are TRBV9 and TRBJ1-4, with 7 nucleotides matching TRBD1. The V gene's germline CDR1 is SGDLS and CDR2 YYNGEE. The junction had 3 bases not matched to a gene; V was cut back by 0 bases and J by 4 bases. This CDR3 contains 15 residues.

The chain's CDR3 is CASRAGQGFNTGELFF. The CDR3 DNA is TGTGCCAGCAGGGCGGGACAGGGGTTTAACACCGGGGAGCTGTTTTTT. V usage is TRBV7-6 and J usage is TRBJ2-2; 10 positions match TRBD1. Germline CDR1 SGHVS, CDR2 FNYEAQ. V lost 6 bases and J lost 2; bases outside the gene matches: 6. There are 16 residues in the CDR3. Together with reference TRBV7-6 and TRBJ2-2, the CDR3 gives the full variable domain: GAGVSQSPRYKVTKRGQDVALRCDPISGHVSLYWYRQALGQGPEFLTYFNYEAQQDKSGLPNDRFSAERPEGSISTLTIQRTEQRDSAMYRCASRAGQGFNTGELFFGEGSRLTVL.

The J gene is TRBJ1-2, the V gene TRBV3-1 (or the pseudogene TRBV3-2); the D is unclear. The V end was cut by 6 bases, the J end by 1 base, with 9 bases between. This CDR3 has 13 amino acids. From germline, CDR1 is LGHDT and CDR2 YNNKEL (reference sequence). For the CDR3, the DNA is TGTGCCAGCAGTCCTACTGATAACTATGGCTACACCTTC. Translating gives CASSPTDNYGYTF.

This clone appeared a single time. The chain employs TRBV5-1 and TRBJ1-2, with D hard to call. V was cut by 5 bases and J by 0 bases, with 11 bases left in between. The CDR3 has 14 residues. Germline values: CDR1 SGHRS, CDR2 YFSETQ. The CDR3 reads CASRRETTNYGYTF. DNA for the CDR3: TGCGCCAGCAGGCGGGAGACAACTAACTATGGCTACACCTTC.

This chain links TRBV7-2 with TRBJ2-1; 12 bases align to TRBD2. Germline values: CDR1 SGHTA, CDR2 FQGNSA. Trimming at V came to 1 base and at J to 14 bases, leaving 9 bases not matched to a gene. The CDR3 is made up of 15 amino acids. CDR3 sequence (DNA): TGTGCCAGCAGCTTAGGGGCTAGCGGGGGGGCCAGGGAGTTCTTC. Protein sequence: CASSLGASGGAREFF.

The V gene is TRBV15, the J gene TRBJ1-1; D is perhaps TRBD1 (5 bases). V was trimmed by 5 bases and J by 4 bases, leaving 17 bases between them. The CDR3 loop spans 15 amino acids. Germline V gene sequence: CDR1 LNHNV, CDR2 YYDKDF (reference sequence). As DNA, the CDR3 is TGTGCCACCAGCCGGGGGGGAGCTCGGGTCACTGAAGCTTTCTTT. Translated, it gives CATSRGGARVTEAFF.

CDR3 DNA sequence: TGTGCCAGCAGCGTAGCGGCGGGGGTTGGAAACATTCAGTACTTC. Translated: CASSVAAGVGNIQYF. The chain is built from TRBV9 and TRBJ2-4; 7 nucleotides align to TRBD2. The V gene's germline CDR1 is SGDLS and CDR2 YYNGEE. V dropped 0 bases and J dropped 6; count of bases not matched to a gene: 6. The CDR3 has 15 residues.

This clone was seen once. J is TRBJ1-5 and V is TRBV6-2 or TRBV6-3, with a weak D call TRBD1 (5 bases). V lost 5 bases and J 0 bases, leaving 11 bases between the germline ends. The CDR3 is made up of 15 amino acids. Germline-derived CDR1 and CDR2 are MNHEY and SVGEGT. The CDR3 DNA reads TGTGCCAGCAGTCTATCAGGGTATAGCAATCAGCCCCAGCATTTT. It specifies CASSLSGYSNQPQHF.

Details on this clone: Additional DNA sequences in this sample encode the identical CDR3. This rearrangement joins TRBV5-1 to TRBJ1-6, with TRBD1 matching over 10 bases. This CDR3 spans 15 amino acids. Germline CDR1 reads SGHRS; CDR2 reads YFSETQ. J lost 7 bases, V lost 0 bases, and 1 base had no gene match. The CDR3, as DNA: TGCGCCAGCAGCTTGGGGACAGGGGGAAATTCACCCCTCCACTTT. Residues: CASSLGTGGNSPLHF.

CDR3 nucleotides: TGTGCCAGCAGCAGGAACAGGGGAGTATACAATGAGCAGTTCTTC. This codes for CASSRNRGVYNEQFF. The chain has TRBV7-9 and TRBJ2-1, with TRBD1 matching over 7 bases. The germline V gene has CDR1 SEHNR and CDR2 FQNEAQ (reference sequence). J was trimmed by 4 bases and V by 5 bases; bases with no gene match: 8. This CDR3 contains 15 residues. Variable domain in full (rest from reference TRBV7-9 and TRBJ2-1): DTGVSQNPRHKITKRGQNVTFRCDPISEHNRLYWYRQTLGQGPEFLTYFQNEAQLEKSRLLSDRFSAERPKGSFSTLEIQRTEQGDSAMYLCASSRNRGVYNEQFFGPGTRLTVL.